This TCR beta chain was retrieved from a study of blood T cells in healthy people across ages. Collection of ten milliliters of peripheral blood was performed for each donor. Each sample provided at least 6 micrograms of extracted total RNA. In germline, CDR1 is KGHDR, CDR2 SFDVKD. Trimming at V came to 7 bases and at J to 8 bases, leaving 4 bases not matched to a gene. The CDR3 has 15 residues. This clonotype occurred once. This may be a read error: a much more frequent sequence differs by one nucleotide. The authors ran a second PCR of roughly 7 to 11 cycles using a sample-barcoded 5' primer and a J-beta primer mix. Researchers report that a template-switch adaptor with 12 random nucleotides tagged each cDNA molecule. Each single sample gave us at least 3 million CDR3-containing paired-end reads. Via MiXCR, TCRdb re-called the 5' RACE reads, giving one row per CDR3 protein. The sample has more than 800,000 distinct CDR3 sequences, around 45% seen once; the top ten hold under 20%.

V and J are TRBV24-1 and TRBJ2-1, with 16 bases aligning to TRBD2. The specimen was blood. This TCR came from a woman in her fifties or sixties in good health. CDR3 loop: CATSGTSGRVYEQFF. The CDR3, as DNA: TGTGCCACCAGCGGGACTAGCGGGAGGGTCTATGAGCAGTTCTTC.